This T cell receptor beta chain was recovered during a study of patients and donors after allogeneic stem cell transplantation. Per germline, CDR1 SEHNR and CDR2 FQNEAQ (reference sequence). CDR3 size: 13 residues. Trimming took 8 bases from V and 7 from J, leaving 15 bases between them. Each CDR3 protein gets one entry after TCRdb re-called the RT-PCR reads with MiXCR. The table includes 190,000 or so distinct CDR3 sequences, 35% to 50% detected once. Sequenced material: blood, either unsorted or a sorted T cell fraction (not recorded which). The rearrangement uses TRBV7-9 and TRBJ2-1, with D perhaps TRBD2 (6 bases). This clonotype originated in a human donor who was either an allogeneic HSCT recipient or a stem cell or donor lymphocyte infusion donor (not recorded which). It is not recorded whose cells these are; they may come from a transplant donor. In DNA form, the CDR3 reads TGTGCCAGCGGTCGGGAGAGGTGGAATGAGCAGTTCTTC. It is translated as CASGRERWNEQFF.